These 30 T cell receptor beta chains originate from one sample sequenced in a study of beta chain features in type 1 diabetes. Every isolated RNA sample was fully reverse transcribed, so sequencing captured expressed TCRB transcripts. Data came from immunoSEQ multiplex PCR; TCRdb stores just in-frame clones and leaves some out. This sample carries more than 30,000 clones, around 60% of them seen once, and the ten largest clones take 2% to 2.5%. Sequencing was performed on Tregs from blood. The receptors were gathered from a woman in her twenties or thirties in good health.

The rearrangement joins TRBV28 to TRBJ2-7, with 9 bases lining up with TRBD1. The CDR3 is 16 amino acids. Looked up from germline, CDR1 is MDHEN and CDR2 is SYDVKM. Trimming cost V 4 bases and J 3 bases; bases outside gene matches: 10. DNA for the CDR3: TGTGCCAGCAGTTCACCCGGGACAGGGACGAACTACGAGCAGTACTTC. As protein: CASSSPGTGTNYEQYF. Together with reference TRBV28 and TRBJ2-7, the CDR3 gives the full variable domain: DVKVTQSSRYLVKRTGEKVFLECVQDMDHENMFWYRQDPGLGLRLIYFSYDVKMKEKGDIPEGYSVSREKKERFSLILESASTNQTSMYLCASSSPGTGTNYEQYFGPGTRLTVT.

In DNA, the CDR3 is TGTGCCAGCAGCTCCGGGGGAACCAGCTCTGGAAACACCATATATTTT. Translation: CASSSGGTSSGNTIYF. The chain uses TRBV7-9 and TRBJ1-3; maybe TRBD1 (5 bases). The CDR3 is 16 residues long. Trimming took 4 bases from V and 0 from J, leaving 13 bases between them. Germline CDR1 and CDR2: SEHNR and FQNEAQ (reference sequence). The full variable domain, rest sourced from reference TRBV7-9 and TRBJ1-3, is DTGVSQNPRHKITKRGQNVTFRCDPISEHNRLYWYRQTLGQGPEFLTYFQNEAQLEKSRLLSDRFSAERPKGSFSTLEIQRTEQGDSAMYLCASSSGGTSSGNTIYFGEGSWLTVV.

This sequence joins TRBV6-1 and TRBJ2-5, with D tentatively TRBD2 (6 bases). V shed 5 bases and J shed 7 bases, with 14 bases lying between them. The CDR3 length is 13 residues. Germline-derived CDR1 and CDR2 are MNHNS and SASEGT. This CDR3 is CASSWGGTGTQYF. DNA of the CDR3: TGTGCCAGCAGTTGGGGCGGGACCGGGACCCAGTACTTC.

The V call is TRBV25-1, the J call TRBJ2-4, with 12 bases fitting TRBD2. V lost 5 bases and J lost 9; bases outside the gene matches: 5. The CDR3 loop spans 14 amino acids. The germline gives CDR1 MGHDK, CDR2 SYGVNS. The CDR3 nucleotides read TGTGCCAGCAGTAAACTAGCGGGAGGAGGCATTCAGTACTTC. Its protein product is CASSKLAGGGIQYF.

The chain combines TRBV23-1 with TRBJ2-7; D unclear. TRBV23-1 is noted as an ORF with a role that remains uncertain. This CDR3 comprises 16 residues. The V and J ends lost 6 bases and 2 bases respectively, with 20 bases between them. The CDR3 here is CASSLASVTVTYEQYF. CDR3 nucleotide sequence: TGCGCCAGCAGCCTCGCTTCGGTTACGGTCACCTACGAGCAGTACTTC.

The chain recombines TRBV30 with TRBJ1-1; 9 bases agree with TRBD1. CDR1 and CDR2 (germline): GTSNPN, SVGIG (reference sequence). Germline trimming cut 3 bases from V and 1 base from J; bases unmatched to any gene: 6. The CDR3 is made up of 15 amino acids. CDR3 protein: CAWRGTGIRNTEAFF. CDR3 DNA: TGTGCCTGGAGGGGGACAGGGATTAGGAACACTGAAGCTTTCTTT.

The J gene is TRBJ1-2, the V gene TRBV4-3; D ambiguous. Germline V CDR1 and CDR2: LGHNA, YSLEER. This CDR3 is 12 amino acids long. The V end lost 0 bases, the J end lost 8 bases, and 7 bases lay between the germline ends. The CDR3 spells CASSQDSWGYTF. Here the CDR3 DNA reads TGCGCCAGCAGCCAAGATAGTTGGGGCTACACCTTC.

The V gene is TRBV28, the J gene TRBJ2-5, with 12 bases matching TRBD2. This CDR3 has 17 amino acids. Trimming took 3 bases from V and 5 from J; bases not matched to a gene: 10. CDR1 and CDR2 from the germline V gene are MDHEN and SYDVKM. Here the CDR3 reads CASSLAGTSGFTETQYF. CDR3 DNA sequence: TGTGCCAGCAGTTTGGCCGGGACTAGCGGGTTTACGGAGACCCAGTACTTC. The full variable domain, in which reference TRBV28 and TRBJ2-5 provide the parts outside the CDR3, is DVKVTQSSRYLVKRTGEKVFLECVQDMDHENMFWYRQDPGLGLRLIYFSYDVKMKEKGDIPEGYSVSREKKERFSLILESASTNQTSMYLCASSLAGTSGFTETQYFGPGTRLLVL.

This clone was seen a handful of times. The genes are TRBV14 and TRBJ2-7, with 8 bases fitting TRBD1. CDR1 and CDR2 (germline): SGHDN, FVKESK. Trimming took 4 bases from V and 3 from J; bases not matched to a gene: 2. This CDR3 contains 13 residues. DNA for the CDR3: TGTGCCAGCAGCCGACAGGGGAGCTACGAGCAGTACTTC. As protein: CASSRQGSYEQYF.

The chain has TRBV7-2 and TRBJ2-2, with TRBD1 matching 7 bases. Germline lookup yields CDR1 SGHTA and CDR2 FQGNSA. The CDR3 contains 15 residues. The V and J ends lost 6 bases and 4 bases, in that order; junction bases with no gene match: 8. CDR3 protein: CASRSGTAFTGELFF. CDR3 bases: TGTGCCAGCAGATCCGGGACAGCGTTCACCGGGGAGCTGTTTTTT. Complete variable domain (other parts from reference TRBV7-2 and TRBJ2-2): GAGVSQSPSNKVTEKGKDVELRCDPISGHTALYWYRQSLGQGLEFLIYFQGNSAPDKSGLPSDRFSAERTGGSVSTLTIQRTQQEDSAVYLCASRSGTAFTGELFFGEGSRLTVL.

The chain joins TRBV7-2 to TRBJ2-1; the match to TRBD2 covers 13 bases. Per the germline V gene, CDR1 is SGHTA and CDR2 is FQGNSA. Trimming removed 6 bases from V and 6 bases from J; junction bases left unmatched: 5. The CDR3 extends over 15 amino acids. The CDR3 protein is CASRYGLAGANEQFF. CDR3 in DNA: TGTGCCAGCAGGTATGGACTAGCGGGAGCCAATGAGCAGTTCTTC.

This clone showed up just a few times. The V gene is TRBV7-9, the J gene TRBJ1-1; D remains ambiguous. Looked up from germline, CDR1 is SEHNR and CDR2 is FQNEAQ (reference sequence). V shed 5 bases and J shed 3 bases, with 10 bases lying between them. The CDR3 spans 13 residues. The CDR3 loop reads CASSLQSDTEAFF. CDR3 coding DNA: TGTGCCAGCAGCCTTCAAAGCGACACTGAAGCTTTCTTT.

The chain uses TRBV7-9 and TRBJ2-5, with TRBD2 matching over 7 bases. Germline V lookup: CDR1 SEHNR, CDR2 FQNEAQ (reference sequence). This CDR3 spans 13 amino acids. J was trimmed by 2 bases and V by 5 bases; bases with no gene match: 2. The CDR3 nucleotides read TGTGCCAGCAGCCACGGGGGGCAAGAGACCCAGTACTTC. This codes for CASSHGGQETQYF.

The chain links TRBV7-8 to TRBJ2-7; TRBD1 aligns across 7 bases. The CDR3 length is 15 residues. V lost 1 base and J lost 9; bases outside the gene matches: 12. The germline V gene has CDR1 SGHVS and CDR2 FQNEAQ. The chain's CDR3 is CASSLVGSGGEGQYF. The CDR3 nucleotides are TGTGCCAGCAGCTTAGTCGGTTCAGGGGGAGAAGGGCAGTACTTC.

The chain combines TRBV5-6 with TRBJ2-7; possible D gene TRBD2, 5 bases. The length of the CDR3 is 15 residues. Germline CDR1 and CDR2: SGHDT and YYEEEE. With 0 bases removed from V and 2 bases from J, the gap between germline ends came to 12 bases. In nucleotides, the CDR3 is TGTGCCAGCAGCTTGGTCGCAGCGGCAGCCTACGAGCAGTACTTC. Its translation: CASSLVAAAAYEQYF.

The chain joins TRBV19 to TRBJ2-4; 9 positions match TRBD1. The germline gives CDR1 LNHDA, CDR2 SQIVND (reference sequence). This CDR3 contains 16 residues. V was pared by 8 bases and J by 0 bases, with 8 bases of the junction left unmatched. The DNA of the CDR3 is TGTGCCAGTCACCCGACAGGGGGAAAAGCCAAAAACATTCAGTACTTC. This encodes CASHPTGGKAKNIQYF.

The J gene is TRBJ1-5, the V gene TRBV6-6; maybe TRBD1 (5 bases). CDR3 length: 15 amino acids. Germline V gene lookup returns CDR1 MNHNY and CDR2 SVGAGI (reference sequence). Trimming stripped 0 bases from V and 4 bases from J, with 10 bases between. As DNA, the CDR3 is TGTGCCAGCAGTTACTCGCACAGGCAAAATCAGCCCCAGCATTTT. The encoded protein is CASSYSHRQNQPQHF.

The chain uses TRBV6-4 and TRBJ2-7; TRBD2 agrees at 10 bases. The CDR3 has 14 amino acids. Per germline, CDR1 MRHNA and CDR2 SNTAGT. V lost 10 bases to trimming and J lost 5 bases; unmatched junction nucleotides: 11. The CDR3 bases are TGTGCCACTAAAAGCCCTAGCGGGAGTAACGAGCAGTACTTC. Translated: CATKSPSGSNEQYF.

The chain couples TRBV7-9 to TRBJ2-5, with a weak D call TRBD1 (6 bases). The J call could be wrong; TRBJ2-7 is a better fit for the DNA end. The germline CDR1 and CDR2 sequences are SEHNR and FQNEAQ (reference sequence). The CDR3 is 14 residues long. CDR3 sequence reads: CASSLTGQSYEQYF. The CDR3 region has the DNA TGTGCCAGCAGCTTAACGGGACAAAGCTACGAGCAGTACTTC.

The chain is built from TRBV7-8 and TRBJ1-2, with no clear D. CDR1 and CDR2 (germline): SGHVS, FQNEAQ. Trimming removed 2 bases at V and 4 bases at J, with 11 bases between. This CDR3 comprises 14 residues. CDR3 protein: CASSLNGKSYGYTF. The CDR3 bases are TGTGCCAGCAGCTTAAATGGCAAGTCCTATGGCTACACCTTC.

The V gene is TRBV30, the J gene TRBJ2-4, with D perhaps matching TRBD2 (6 bases). Germline V gene lookup returns CDR1 GTSNPN and CDR2 SVGIG (reference sequence). The V and J ends lost 0 bases and 2 bases respectively, with 14 bases between them. The CDR3 length is 16 residues. CDR3 sequence reads: CAWSVMAGKPKNIQYF. The CDR3 coding sequence is TGTGCCTGGAGTGTTATGGCGGGAAAGCCCAAAAACATTCAGTACTTC.

This sequence joins TRBV20-1 and TRBJ1-1, with D tentatively TRBD1 (5 bases). V gave up 2 bases and J gave up 7 bases, with 5 bases separating them. The germline V gene has CDR1 DFQATT and CDR2 SNEGSKA (reference sequence). The CDR3 sequence is 10 residues long. The CDR3 DNA reads TGCAGTGCTAGACAGGGTGAAGCTTTCTTT. Translating gives CSARQGEAFF.

This clone was picked up a small number of times. The chain uses TRBV5-1 and TRBJ2-7; no clear D. This CDR3 has 12 amino acids. Germline CDR1 and CDR2: SGHRS and YFSETQ. Trimming stripped 4 bases from V and 0 bases from J, with 5 bases between. CDR3: CASSINSYEQYF. The DNA of the CDR3 is TGCGCCAGCAGCATAAACTCCTACGAGCAGTACTTC. Drawing the rest from reference TRBV5-1 and TRBJ2-7, the complete variable domain is KAGVTQTPRYLIKTRGQQVTLSCSPISGHRSVSWYQQTPGQGLQFLFEYFSETQRNKGNFPGRFSGRQFSNSRSEMNVSTLELGDSALYLCASSINSYEQYFGPGTRLTVT.

V and J are TRBV29-1 and TRBJ2-1; D is possibly TRBD2 (6 bases). CDR1 and CDR2 (germline): SQVTM, ANQGSEA. Trimming left V 2 bases short and J 0 bases short, with 11 bases between. The CDR3 totals 15 residues. The CDR3 DNA follows: TGCAGCGTTGAATTGGGACTGTTCTCCTACAATGAGCAGTTCTTC. Protein sequence: CSVELGLFSYNEQFF.

This chain joins TRBV28 and TRBJ2-1; perhaps TRBD1 as D (5 bases). Germline V gene lookup returns CDR1 MDHEN and CDR2 SYDVKM. The CDR3 has 15 amino acids. The V gene lost 0 bases and the J gene lost 4 bases, with 10 bases spanning the gap. This CDR3 is CASSLWTEYYNEQFF. DNA for the CDR3: TGTGCCAGCAGTTTATGGACAGAATATTACAATGAGCAGTTCTTC. Together with reference TRBV28 and TRBJ2-1, the CDR3 gives the full variable domain: DVKVTQSSRYLVKRTGEKVFLECVQDMDHENMFWYRQDPGLGLRLIYFSYDVKMKEKGDIPEGYSVSREKKERFSLILESASTNQTSMYLCASSLWTEYYNEQFFGPGTRLTVL.

In its sample, this clone was seen a few times. The rearrangement uses TRBV27 and TRBJ2-5; TRBD2 might be the D (6 bases). This CDR3 has 14 residues. With 3 bases removed from V and 5 bases from J, the gap between germline ends came to 13 bases. CDR1 and CDR2 (germline): MNHEY, SMNVEV (reference sequence). CDR3 DNA sequence: TGTGCCAGCAGTTTGACTAGTAATGTTGAGACCCAGTACTTC. Translated: CASSLTSNVETQYF.

V is TRBV5-4 and J is TRBJ2-2; 7 nucleotides align to TRBD1. This CDR3 has 16 amino acids. V dropped 4 bases and J dropped 1; count of bases not matched to a gene: 7. Germline V gene lookup returns CDR1 SGHNT and CDR2 YYREEE (reference sequence). CDR3: CASSINRGRNTGELFF. CDR3 nucleotides: TGTGCCAGCAGCATAAACAGGGGCCGGAACACCGGGGAGCTGTTTTTT.

This clone was picked up a small number of times. J is TRBJ1-1 and V is TRBV7-2; the D gene is possibly TRBD1 (5 bases). Trimming removed 2 bases from V and 5 bases from J, with 12 bases in between. This CDR3 region has 14 residues. The germline V gene encodes CDR1 SGHTA and CDR2 FQGNSA. The CDR3 coding sequence is TGTGCCAGCAGCTTATCGGGGGGTCGGACTGAAGCTTTCTTT. As protein: CASSLSGGRTEAFF.

For this clone: The identical CDR3 is also encoded by other nucleotide sequences in the sample. The CDR3 region has the DNA TGCGCCAGCAGCTTAAGACTAGCGGGAGAGGAGACCCAGTACTTC. Residues: CASSLRLAGEETQYF. J is TRBJ2-5 and V is TRBV5-1, with 12 bases that match TRBD2. CDR3 length: 15 residues. Trimming removed 2 bases from V and 5 bases from J; junction bases left unmatched: 4. In germline, CDR1 is SGHRS, CDR2 YFSETQ.

The genes are TRBV27 and TRBJ2-5, with TRBD2 as a possible D gene (5 bases). Trimming stripped 5 bases from V and 5 bases from J, with 12 bases between. The V gene's germline CDR1 is MNHEY and CDR2 SMNVEV (reference sequence). The CDR3 is 13 residues long. The CDR3 nucleotides are TGTGCCAGCAGTCCTTGGACTCTCGAGACCCAGTACTTC. Translated, it gives CASSPWTLETQYF.